What follows are 5 T cell receptor beta chains derived from one specimen sequenced in a study of cytomegalovirus exposure and HLA in healthy donors. The PCR ran on 60 Vbeta and 13 Jbeta primers. Assay used: immunoSEQ multiplex PCR; TCRdb lists only in-frame clones, some missing. The table lists some 120,000 clones, 74% of them singletons. The material sequenced was PBMCs. These receptors all come from a woman in her forties or fifties in good health and CMV-seropositive.

The V call is TRBV7-9, the J call TRBJ1-2; D unresolved. V lost 4 bases to trimming and J lost 4 bases, with 16 bases between them. There are 15 residues in the CDR3. Germline V CDR1 and CDR2: SEHNR, FQNEAQ (reference sequence). The CDR3 loop is CASSSPVVRVYGYTF. Here the CDR3 DNA reads TGTGCCAGCAGCTCCCCTGTTGTGAGAGTCTATGGCTACACCTTC.

CDR3 sequence reads: CSAGTPSTQYF. In nucleotides, the CDR3 is TGCAGTGCTGGGACTCCGAGCACGCAGTATTTT. This chain connects TRBV20-1 to TRBJ2-3, with D maybe TRBD2 (6 bases). Germline CDR1 is DFQATT and CDR2 is SNEGSKA (reference sequence). The CDR3 extends over 11 amino acids. The V gene lost 5 bases and the J gene lost 9 bases, with 12 bases spanning the gap.

This clone was seen a handful of times. J is TRBJ1-2 and V is TRBV4-1, with TRBD1 identical over 11 bases. After removal of 4 bases from V and 3 bases from J, the junction contained 4 bases not matched to a gene. The CDR3 has 15 residues. Germline V gene data show CDR1 as MGHRA and CDR2 as YSYEKL. In DNA, the CDR3 is TGCGCCAGCAGCCCCGGGACAGGGGGAGACTATGGCTACACCTTC. The encoded protein is CASSPGTGGDYGYTF.

V and J are TRBV7-8 and TRBJ2-7; 7 bases are shared with TRBD1. Germline V CDR1 and CDR2: SGHVS, FQNEAQ. This CDR3 is built from 15 residues. Germline trimming cut 1 base from V and 3 bases from J; bases unmatched to any gene: 6. The CDR3 coding sequence is TGTGCCAGCAGCTTAGTTGGGACAGTCTACTACGAGCAGTACTTC. It specifies CASSLVGTVYYEQYF.

This chain joins TRBV15 and TRBJ2-3, with 13 bases that match TRBD2. The germline V gene encodes CDR1 LNHNV and CDR2 YYDKDF (reference sequence). V shed 0 bases, J shed 0 bases, and the junction held 9 bases outside the gene matches. The CDR3 runs 20 residues. The CDR3 is CATSRDQLAGGTSSTDTQYF. DNA for the CDR3: TGTGCCACCAGCAGAGACCAACTAGCGGGGGGGACTTCTAGCACAGATACGCAGTATTTT.